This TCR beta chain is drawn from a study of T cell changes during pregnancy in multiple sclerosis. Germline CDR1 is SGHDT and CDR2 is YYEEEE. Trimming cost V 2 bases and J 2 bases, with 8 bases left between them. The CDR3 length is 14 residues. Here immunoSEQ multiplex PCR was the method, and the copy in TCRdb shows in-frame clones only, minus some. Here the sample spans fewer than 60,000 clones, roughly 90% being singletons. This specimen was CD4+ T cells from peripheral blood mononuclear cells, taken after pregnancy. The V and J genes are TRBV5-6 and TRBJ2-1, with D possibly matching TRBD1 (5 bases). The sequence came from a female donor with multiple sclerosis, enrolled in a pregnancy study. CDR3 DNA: TGTGCCAGCAGCTTCGACAGAACCTACAATGAGCAGTTCTTC. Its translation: CASSFDRTYNEQFF.